Listed here are 2 T cell receptor beta chains from one sample, sequenced in a study of T cells in Graves' hyperthyroidism and ophthalmopathy. Amplification of TCR beta CDR3 regions used RNA as the template. RT-PCR in the first round (using the HTBI primer set) targeted the TCR CDR3. One entry per CDR3 protein results from TCRdb running MiXCR on the multiplex PCR reads. The data contain some 700,000 distinct CDR3 sequences, roughly 17% of them singletons. The sequencing input was blood. These receptors came from a man aged 50-59 years with Graves' hyperthyroidism.

Only a few counts were recorded for this clonotype. This rearrangement joins TRBV5-1 to TRBJ2-7; possible D gene TRBD1, 7 bases. Per the germline V gene, CDR1 is SGHRS and CDR2 is YFSETQ. The V and J ends lost 4 bases and 4 bases respectively, with 21 bases between them. The CDR3 loop spans 16 amino acids. Here the CDR3 DNA reads TGCGCCAGCAGCCATGGGACAGCCCCGGGAGATTACGAGCAGTACTTC. Translation: CASSHGTAPGDYEQYF. Variable domain in full (rest from reference TRBV5-1 and TRBJ2-7): KAGVTQTPRYLIKTRGQQVTLSCSPISGHRSVSWYQQTPGQGLQFLFEYFSETQRNKGNFPGRFSGRQFSNSRSEMNVSTLELGDSALYLCASSHGTAPGDYEQYFGPGTRLTVT.

There are a few counts of this clonotype. CDR3 sequence (DNA): TGTGCCACCAGCAGAGATCCCTCGTACTTAGCGGGAGGGCCACGAAATGAGCAGTTCTTC. Protein product: CATSRDPSYLAGGPRNEQFF. The rearrangement links TRBV15 to TRBJ2-1; the match to TRBD2 covers 11 bases. Germline values: CDR1 LNHNV, CDR2 YYDKDF (reference sequence). V was pared by 0 bases and J by 7 bases, with 17 bases of the junction left unmatched. There are 20 residues in the CDR3.